A single T cell receptor (beta chain) is shown here with its context. Its cognate antigen has yet to be identified. No much larger clonotype is one base removed from it; base qualities were not supplied. Taken from the germline V gene, the CDR1 and CDR2 loops are MDHEN and SYDVKM. V and J lose 1 base and 5 bases, and a span of 12 bases separates them. Reading from cysteine to phenylalanine, the CDR3 counts 15 amino acids. Kept here is only the CDR3 DNA, which spans 45 bases and is read in frame from base 1. The time point label, as the study defines it: about 28 days (+/-7) after the second vaccine dose. AZD1222 recipients whose second dose came at about 4 weeks and those whose second dose came at about 12 weeks were combined into one group, since spike-specific TCR depth and breadth did not differ between the two schedules. Vaccinee samples came from UK trials COV001 and COV002, including a single-blind randomized controlled phase 2/3 trial of AZD1222 (ChAdOx1 nCoV-19) in healthy adults. Trial participant PBMC samples were collected at day 0 and day 28 after the second dose for TCRbeta chain sequencing.

The data originate from a study of T cell responses to AZD1222 COVID-19 vaccine (dated by TCRdb to the early 2020s). In terms of the full investigation: TCR sequencing covered 230 to 250 trial participants: 200 to 210 given two doses of AZD1222 and around 26 given two doses of MenACWY control vaccine. Trial participants were enrolled into age subgroups of 18-55, 56-69 and 70-plus years, which contained around 140, 26 and 57 TCR-sequenced participants, respectively. What the work shows at the level of the full study, not this receptor alone: A significant rise in spike-specific TCR breadth and depth was observed after two AZD1222 doses relative to day 0 and relative to MenACWY recipients. The whole spike protein was spanned by vaccine-associated CD4 TCRs, and dominant responses were seen in regions 160-218 and 743-854. In the small 56-69-year group, the increase in depth fell short of significance, most likely because of low power. Reportedly, close to half of the unique spike-specific TCRs recognized epitopes lying outside the regions that are mutated in the B.1.351 and B.1.1.7 variants. Only 5 to 7 AZD1222 recipients were SARS-CoV-2 seropositive at baseline, limiting conclusions about previously exposed vaccinees. Participants were mostly white British, with more females than males. The authors suggested clonal diversity may have been underestimated. Because no day 14 peak-response samples were available, the repertoires could be characterized only after the peak T cell response.

The CDR3 regions of human TCRbeta chains were subjected to immunosequencing. For the original study's pipeline: TCRs in the repertoires were compared against a reference library of SARS-CoV-2-specific TCRs that had been generated with the MIRA antigen-specificity platform. Breadth was defined as the fraction of unique TCRs that were SARS-CoV-2-associated, and depth was defined as the fraction of total T cells that were SARS-CoV-2-associated. Using the MIRA data, every spike-specific TCR was mapped to the spike region that the TCR reacted to and assigned to either a CD4 or a CD8 class. Log10-transformed breadth and depth values were compared by one-way ANOVA with Sidak's multiple comparisons tests. This is the immuneACCESS table as TCRdb keeps it, with only in-frame sequences that have V and J called. A part of the clones is gone; compared with another copy, unresolved V genes explain less than half, and the rest is unexplained. For V, J and clone size, that table is used; D and trimming come from the DNA. The sample table shows around 120,000 clones, and about 90% are seen once. The top ten clones comprise about 7.5% of the sample.

The input for sequencing was peripheral blood, taken 28 days after the second AZD1222 dose. The V gene is TRBV28 and the J gene is TRBJ2-4, with a tentative D gene TRBD2 over 6 matching bases. This receptor was obtained from an adult who received the AZD1222 COVID-19 vaccine. The CDR3 in this case is CASSLSGGSQNIQYF. At the DNA level, the sequence is TGTGCCAGCAGTTTATCCGGGGGATCCCAAAACATTCAGTACTTC.